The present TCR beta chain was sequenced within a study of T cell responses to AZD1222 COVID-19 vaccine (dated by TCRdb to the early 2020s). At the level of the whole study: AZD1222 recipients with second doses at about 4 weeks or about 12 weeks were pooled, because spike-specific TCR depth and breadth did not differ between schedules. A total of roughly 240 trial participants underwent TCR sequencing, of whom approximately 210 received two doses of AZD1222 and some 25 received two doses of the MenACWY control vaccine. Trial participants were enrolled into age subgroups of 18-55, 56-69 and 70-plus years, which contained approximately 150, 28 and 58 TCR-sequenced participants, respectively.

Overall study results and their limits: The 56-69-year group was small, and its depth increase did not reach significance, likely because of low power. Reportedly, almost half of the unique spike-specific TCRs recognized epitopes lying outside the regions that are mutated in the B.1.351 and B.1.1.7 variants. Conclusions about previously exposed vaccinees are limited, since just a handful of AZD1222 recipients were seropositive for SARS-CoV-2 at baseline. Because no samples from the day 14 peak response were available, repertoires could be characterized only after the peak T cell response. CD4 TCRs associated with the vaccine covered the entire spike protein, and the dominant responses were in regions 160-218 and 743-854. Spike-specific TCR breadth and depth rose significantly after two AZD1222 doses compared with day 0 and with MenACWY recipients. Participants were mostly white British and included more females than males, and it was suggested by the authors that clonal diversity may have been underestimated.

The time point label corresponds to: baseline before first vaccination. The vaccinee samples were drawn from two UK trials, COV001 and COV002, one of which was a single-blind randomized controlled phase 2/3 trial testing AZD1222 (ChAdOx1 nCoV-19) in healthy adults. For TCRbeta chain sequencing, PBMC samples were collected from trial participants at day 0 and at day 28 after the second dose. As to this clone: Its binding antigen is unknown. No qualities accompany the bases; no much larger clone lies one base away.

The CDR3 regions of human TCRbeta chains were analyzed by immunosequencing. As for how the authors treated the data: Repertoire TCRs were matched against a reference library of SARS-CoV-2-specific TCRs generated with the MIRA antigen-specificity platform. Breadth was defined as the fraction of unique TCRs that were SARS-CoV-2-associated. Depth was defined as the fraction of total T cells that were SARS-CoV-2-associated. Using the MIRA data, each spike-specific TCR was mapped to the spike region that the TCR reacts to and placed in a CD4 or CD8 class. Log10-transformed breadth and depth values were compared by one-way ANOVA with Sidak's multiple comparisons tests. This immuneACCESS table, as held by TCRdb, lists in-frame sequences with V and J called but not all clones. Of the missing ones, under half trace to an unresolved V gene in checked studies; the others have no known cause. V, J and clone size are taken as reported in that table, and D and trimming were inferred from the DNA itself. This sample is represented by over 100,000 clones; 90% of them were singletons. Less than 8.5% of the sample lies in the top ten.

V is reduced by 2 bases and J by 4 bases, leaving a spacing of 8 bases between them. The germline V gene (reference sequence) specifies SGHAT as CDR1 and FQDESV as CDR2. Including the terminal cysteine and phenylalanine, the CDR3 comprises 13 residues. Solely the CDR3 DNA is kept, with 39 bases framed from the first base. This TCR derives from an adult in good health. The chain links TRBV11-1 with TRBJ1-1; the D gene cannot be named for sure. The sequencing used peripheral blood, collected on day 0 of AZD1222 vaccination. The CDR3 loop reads CASSLNPVTEAFF. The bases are TGTGCCAGCAGCTTAAACCCCGTCACTGAAGCTTTCTTT. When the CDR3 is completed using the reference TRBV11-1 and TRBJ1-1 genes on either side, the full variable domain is EAEVAQSPRYKITEKSQAVAFWCDPISGHATLYWYRQILGQGPELLVQFQDESVVDDSQLPKDRFSAERLKGVDSTLKIQPAELGDSAMYLCASSLNPVTEAFFGQGTRLTVV.